This TCR beta chain was profiled in a study of blood T cell repertoires in COVID-19. Whole-study context: Material from acute and convalescent COVID-19 was sourced from the United States, Italy and Spain.

Here immunoSEQ multiplex PCR was the method, and the copy in TCRdb shows in-frame clones only, minus some. The sample contains under 80,000 clones, 80% to 90% of which appear only once. Germline V gives CDR1 KGHDR, CDR2 SFDVKD. The CDR3 extends over 17 amino acids. J gave up 0 bases and V 2 bases, and 2 bases lay outside the gene matches. The sample comprised peripheral blood. The chain couples TRBV24-1 to TRBJ2-2, with 10 bases that match TRBD1. This TCR came from a man older than 75 in a cohort sampled during active COVID-19. CDR3 DNA: TGTGCCACCAGTGATTCCGGGACAGGGGCGAACACCGGGGAGCTGTTTTTT. This codes for CATSDSGTGANTGELFF.